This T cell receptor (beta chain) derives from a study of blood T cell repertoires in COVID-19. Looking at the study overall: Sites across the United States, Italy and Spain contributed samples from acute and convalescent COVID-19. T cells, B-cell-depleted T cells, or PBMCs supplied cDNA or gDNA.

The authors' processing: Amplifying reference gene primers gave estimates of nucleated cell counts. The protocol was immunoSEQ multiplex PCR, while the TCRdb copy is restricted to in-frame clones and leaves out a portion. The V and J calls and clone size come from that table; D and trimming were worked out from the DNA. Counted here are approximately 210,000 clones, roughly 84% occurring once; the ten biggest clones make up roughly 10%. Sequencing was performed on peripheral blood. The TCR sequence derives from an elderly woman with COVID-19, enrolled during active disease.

DNA for the CDR3: TGCAGCATAATCCAGGGTCAAGAGACCCAGTACTTC. This encodes CSIIQGQETQYF. The J gene is TRBJ2-5, the V gene TRBV29-1; a weak D match, TRBD1 (5 bases). The CDR3 has 12 residues. Germline V CDR1 and CDR2: SQVTM, ANQGSEA. V was clipped by 8 bases and J by 2 bases, with 12 bases between them.